A single T cell receptor beta chain is shown here with its context. These data originate in a study of Ad26.COV2.S vaccination and SARS-CoV-2 variants. The V and J ends lost 6 bases and 6 bases respectively, with 19 bases between them. The CDR3 loop spans 15 amino acids. Germline CDR1 is KGHSH and CDR2 is LQKENI. TCRdb's table, derived via immunoSEQ multiplex PCR, lists solely in-frame clones and lacks some. The table has approximately 340,000 clones, around 83% seen once; the top ten hold roughly 3.1%. Indicated treatment: roughly 19 received Ad26.COV2.S at low or high dose, single or two shots; roughly five received placebo; per-sample allocation not given. Sampling happened 63 days after the first vaccine or placebo injection.

The rearrangement links TRBV18 to TRBJ2-3; D possibly corresponds to TRBD1 (6 bases). The sequencing here drew on peripheral blood, taken in a trial of Ad26.COV2.S vaccine versus placebo. The sequence derives from a person between 18 and 59 years old who received the Ad26.COV2.S COVID-19 vaccine or a placebo. CDR3 sequence: CASSPPSGAGDTQYF. Written as DNA, the CDR3 is TGTGCCAGCTCGCCTCCATCAGGGGCCGGGGATACGCAGTATTTT.